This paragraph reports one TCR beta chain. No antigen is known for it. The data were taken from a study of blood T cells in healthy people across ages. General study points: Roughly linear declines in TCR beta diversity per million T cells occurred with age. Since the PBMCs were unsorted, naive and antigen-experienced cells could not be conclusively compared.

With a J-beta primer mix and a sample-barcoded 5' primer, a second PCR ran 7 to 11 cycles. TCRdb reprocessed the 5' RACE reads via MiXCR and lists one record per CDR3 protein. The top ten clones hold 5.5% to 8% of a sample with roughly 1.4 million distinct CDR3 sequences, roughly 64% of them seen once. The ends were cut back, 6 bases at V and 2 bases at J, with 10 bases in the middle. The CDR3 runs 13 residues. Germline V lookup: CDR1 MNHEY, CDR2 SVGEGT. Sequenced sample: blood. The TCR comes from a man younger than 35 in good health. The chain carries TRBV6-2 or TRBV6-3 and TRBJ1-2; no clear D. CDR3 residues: CASRRGTNYGYTF. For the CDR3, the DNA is TGTGCCAGCAGACGGGGAACAAACTATGGCTACACCTTC.